This T cell receptor (beta chain) came from a study of cytomegalovirus exposure and HLA in healthy donors. Overall study context: Later, an analysis reported that the 130 or so validation repertoires had used the same platform as the approximately 680 first-cohort repertoires.

Regarding the study as a whole: TCR beta chains numbering some 160 were designated cytomegalovirus-associated. Despite most TCR sequences being rare, some public TCRs occurred in many donors.

Sequenced by immunoSEQ multiplex PCR; TCRdb stores in-frame clones only, minus some. This table holds 71,000 or so clones, around 94% found once. Turning to this clone: Its antigen is as yet unknown.

CDR3 length equals 15 residues. In germline, CDR1 is MNHEY, CDR2 SVGAGI. With 5 bases clipped from V and 5 bases from J, the junction kept 8 bases outside the gene matches. The specimen sequenced was PBMCs. The sequence derives from a woman aged 18-29 years in good health and CMV-seronegative. This chain uses TRBV6-5 with TRBJ2-5; TRBD1 agrees at 10 bases. CDR3 region: CASSVWTGGRETQYF. Here the CDR3 DNA reads TGTGCCAGCAGTGTTTGGACAGGGGGTAGGGAGACCCAGTACTTC.